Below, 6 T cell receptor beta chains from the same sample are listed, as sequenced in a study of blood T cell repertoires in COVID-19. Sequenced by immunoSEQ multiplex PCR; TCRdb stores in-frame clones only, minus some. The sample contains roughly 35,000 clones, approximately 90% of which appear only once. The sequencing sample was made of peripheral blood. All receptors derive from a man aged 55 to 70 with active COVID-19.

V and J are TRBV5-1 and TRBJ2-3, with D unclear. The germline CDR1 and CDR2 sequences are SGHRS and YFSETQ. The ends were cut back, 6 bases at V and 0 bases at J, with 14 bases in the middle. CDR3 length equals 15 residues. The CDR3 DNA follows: TGCGCCAGCAAAGTCTGGCAGACTAGCACAGATACGCAGTATTTT. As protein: CASKVWQTSTDTQYF.

DNA for the CDR3: TGTGCCAGTAGTTGGGGTAGAGCGGGAGGGCCTTACACCGGGGAGCTGTTTTTT. Its translation: CASSWGRAGGPYTGELFF. V and J are TRBV19 and TRBJ2-2; 10 bases are a match to TRBD2. Germline V gene lookup returns CDR1 LNHDA and CDR2 SQIVND (reference sequence). With 5 bases clipped from V and 3 bases from J, the junction kept 12 bases outside the gene matches. The CDR3 runs 18 residues. Using reference TRBV19 and TRBJ2-2 for the parts outside the CDR3, the full variable domain is DGGITQSPKYLFRKEGQNVTLSCEQNLNHDAMYWYRQDPGQGLRLIYYSQIVNDFQKGDIAEGYSVSREKKESFPLTVTSAQKNPTAFYLCASSWGRAGGPYTGELFFGEGSRLTVL.

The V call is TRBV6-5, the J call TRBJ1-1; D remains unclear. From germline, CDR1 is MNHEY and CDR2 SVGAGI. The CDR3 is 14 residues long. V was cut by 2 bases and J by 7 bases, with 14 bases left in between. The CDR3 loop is CASSYRAGEIEAFF. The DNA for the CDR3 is TGTGCCAGCAGTTACAGGGCGGGCGAGATTGAAGCTTTCTTT.

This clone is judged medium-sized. The CDR3 DNA sequence: TGTGCCAGCAGCGCGGAACTAAACACTGAAGCTTTCTTT. Encoded protein: CASSAELNTEAFF. The rearrangement uses TRBV9 and TRBJ1-1; no definite D call. Trimming cost V 3 bases and J 2 bases, with 8 bases left between them. CDR1 SGDLS and CDR2 YYNGEE come from the germline V gene. This CDR3 has 13 amino acids.

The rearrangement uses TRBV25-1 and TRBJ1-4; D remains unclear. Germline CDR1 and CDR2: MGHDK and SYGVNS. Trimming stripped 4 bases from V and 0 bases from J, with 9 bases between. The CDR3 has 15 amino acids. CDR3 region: CASSVGHSTNEKLFF. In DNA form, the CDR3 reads TGTGCCAGCAGTGTGGGCCATTCAACTAATGAAAAACTGTTTTTT.

The CDR3 loop reads CSASPGTGERSPLHF. The CDR3 DNA is TGCAGTGCTAGTCCGGGGACAGGGGAAAGATCACCCCTCCACTTT. The gene calls are TRBV20-1 and TRBJ1-6; the match to TRBD1 covers 10 bases. This CDR3 region has 15 residues. Germline V gives CDR1 DFQATT, CDR2 SNEGSKA (reference sequence). V lost 3 bases to trimming and J lost 10 bases; unmatched junction nucleotides: 9.